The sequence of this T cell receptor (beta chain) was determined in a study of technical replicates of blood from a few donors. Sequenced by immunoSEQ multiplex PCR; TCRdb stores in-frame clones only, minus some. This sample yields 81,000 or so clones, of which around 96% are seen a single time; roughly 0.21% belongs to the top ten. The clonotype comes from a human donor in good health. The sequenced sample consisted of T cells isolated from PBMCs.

The CDR3 DNA reads as TGTGCCAGCAGCTTAGAGGGGGCTAGCGGGCTACAGTACGAGCAGTACTTC. Translated, it gives CASSLEGASGLQYEQYF. This chain connects TRBV7-9 to TRBJ2-7, with D possibly TRBD2 on 8 matching bases. CDR3 length equals 17 residues. Germline CDR1 and CDR2: SEHNR and FQNEAQ (reference sequence). The V end lost 1 base, the J end lost 4 bases, and 20 bases lay between the germline ends.